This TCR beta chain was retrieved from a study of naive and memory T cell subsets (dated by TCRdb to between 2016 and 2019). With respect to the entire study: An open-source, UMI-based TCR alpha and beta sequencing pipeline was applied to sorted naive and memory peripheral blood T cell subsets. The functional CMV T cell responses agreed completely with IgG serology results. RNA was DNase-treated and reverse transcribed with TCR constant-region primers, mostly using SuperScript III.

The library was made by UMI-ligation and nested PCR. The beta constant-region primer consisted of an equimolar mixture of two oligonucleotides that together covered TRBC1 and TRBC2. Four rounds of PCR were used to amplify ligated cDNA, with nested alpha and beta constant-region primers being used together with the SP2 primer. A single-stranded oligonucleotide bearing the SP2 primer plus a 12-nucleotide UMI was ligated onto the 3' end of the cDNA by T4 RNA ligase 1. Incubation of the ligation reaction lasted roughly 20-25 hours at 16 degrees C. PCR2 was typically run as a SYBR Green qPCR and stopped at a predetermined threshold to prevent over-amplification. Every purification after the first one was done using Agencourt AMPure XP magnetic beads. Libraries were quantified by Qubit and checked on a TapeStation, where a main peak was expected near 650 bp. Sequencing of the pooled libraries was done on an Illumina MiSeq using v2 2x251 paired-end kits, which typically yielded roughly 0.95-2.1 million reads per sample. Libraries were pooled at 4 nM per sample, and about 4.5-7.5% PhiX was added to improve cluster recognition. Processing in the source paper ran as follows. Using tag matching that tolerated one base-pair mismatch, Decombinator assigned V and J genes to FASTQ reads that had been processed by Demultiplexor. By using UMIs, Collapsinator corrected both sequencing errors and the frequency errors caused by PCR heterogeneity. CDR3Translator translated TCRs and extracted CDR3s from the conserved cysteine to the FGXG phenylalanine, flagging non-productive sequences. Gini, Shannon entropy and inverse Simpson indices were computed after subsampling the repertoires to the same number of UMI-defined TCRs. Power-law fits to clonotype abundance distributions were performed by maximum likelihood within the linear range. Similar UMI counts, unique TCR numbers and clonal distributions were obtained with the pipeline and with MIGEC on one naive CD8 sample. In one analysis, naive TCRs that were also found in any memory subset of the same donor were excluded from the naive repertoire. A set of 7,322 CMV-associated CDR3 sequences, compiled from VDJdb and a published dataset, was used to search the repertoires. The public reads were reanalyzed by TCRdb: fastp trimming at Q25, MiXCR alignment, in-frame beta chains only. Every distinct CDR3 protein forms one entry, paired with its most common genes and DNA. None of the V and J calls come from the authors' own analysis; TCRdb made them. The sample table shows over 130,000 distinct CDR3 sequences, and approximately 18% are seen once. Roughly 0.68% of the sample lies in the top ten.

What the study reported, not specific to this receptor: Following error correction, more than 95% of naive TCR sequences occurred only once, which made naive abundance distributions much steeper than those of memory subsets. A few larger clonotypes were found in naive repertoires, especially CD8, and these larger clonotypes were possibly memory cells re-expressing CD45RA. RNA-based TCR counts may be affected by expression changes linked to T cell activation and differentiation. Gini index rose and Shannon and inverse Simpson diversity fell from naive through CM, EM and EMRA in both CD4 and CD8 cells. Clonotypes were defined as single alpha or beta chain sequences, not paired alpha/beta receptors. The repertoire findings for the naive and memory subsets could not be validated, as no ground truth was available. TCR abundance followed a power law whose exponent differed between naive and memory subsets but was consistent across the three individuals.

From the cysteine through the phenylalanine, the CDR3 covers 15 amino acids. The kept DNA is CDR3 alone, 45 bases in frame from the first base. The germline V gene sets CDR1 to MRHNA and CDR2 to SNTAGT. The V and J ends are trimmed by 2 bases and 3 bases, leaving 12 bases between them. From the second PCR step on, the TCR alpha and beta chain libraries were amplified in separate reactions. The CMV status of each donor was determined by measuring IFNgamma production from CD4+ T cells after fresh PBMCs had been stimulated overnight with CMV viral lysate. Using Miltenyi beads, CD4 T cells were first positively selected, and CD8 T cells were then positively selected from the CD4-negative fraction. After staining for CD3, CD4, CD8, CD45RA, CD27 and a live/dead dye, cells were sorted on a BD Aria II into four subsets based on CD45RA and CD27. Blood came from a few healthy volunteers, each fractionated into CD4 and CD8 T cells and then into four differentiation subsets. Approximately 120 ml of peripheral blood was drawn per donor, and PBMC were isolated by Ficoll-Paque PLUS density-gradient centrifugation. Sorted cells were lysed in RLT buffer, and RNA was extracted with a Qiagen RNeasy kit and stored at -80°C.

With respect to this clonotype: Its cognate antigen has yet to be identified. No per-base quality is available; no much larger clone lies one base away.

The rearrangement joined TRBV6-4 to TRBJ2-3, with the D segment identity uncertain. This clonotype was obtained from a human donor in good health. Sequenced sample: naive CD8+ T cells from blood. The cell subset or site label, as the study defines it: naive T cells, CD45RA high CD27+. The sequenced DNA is TGTGCCAGCAGTGACACTCCCGAATATACAGATACGCAGTATTTT. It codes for CASSDTPEYTDTQYF.